This entry concerns a single T cell receptor beta chain. V lost 1 base and J lost 11, with 19 bases in between. The V gene's germline CDR1 is SGHKS and CDR2 YYEKEE (reference sequence). The CDR3 consists of 14 residues. This sample stems from a study of Ad26.COV2.S vaccination and SARS-CoV-2 variants. Whole-study context: Enrolled in COV1001, the donor was in the Ad26.COV2.S trial arm, which received the vaccine.

Assay: immunoSEQ multiplex PCR; the TCRdb copy retains only in-frame clones and omits some. The sample holds over 300,000 clones, 80% to 90% seen once. As to treatment: around 19 received Ad26.COV2.S at low or high dose, single or two shots; roughly five received placebo; per-sample allocation not given. Specimen acquisition occurred on day 63 following the initial vaccine or placebo injection. The receptor's source is a person aged 18-65 years who received the Ad26.COV2.S COVID-19 vaccine or a placebo. This material consisted of peripheral blood, taken in a trial of Ad26.COV2.S vaccine versus placebo. The chain combines TRBV5-5 with TRBJ2-7, with D perhaps TRBD2 (6 bases). CDR3 DNA: TGTGCCAGCAGCTTGAATTTAGGGGCGGGACGGGAGTACTTC. This encodes CASSLNLGAGREYF.